Ten or more counts support the clone carrying this T cell receptor beta chain. The V end was cut by 4 bases, the J end by 8 bases, with 17 bases between. The CDR3 has 14 amino acids. Germline-derived CDR1 and CDR2 are KGHSH and LQKENI. The data originate from a study of T cells after posttransplantation cyclophosphamide. This table comes from immunoSEQ multiplex PCR, and its TCRdb copy is limited to in-frame clones, with some not included. The table lists 42,000 or so clones, no singletons, with about 4.2% in the top ten. The chain recombines TRBV18 with TRBJ1-2; tentative D call: TRBD1 (6 bases). The specimen sequenced was PBMCs. The receptor was derived from a woman aged 45-65 years in good health and a related stem cell transplant donor. The CDR3 DNA sequence: TGTGCCAGCTCACTAGACTCAGGGGCGAGAGGCTACACCTTC. Translating it yields CASSLDSGARGYTF.